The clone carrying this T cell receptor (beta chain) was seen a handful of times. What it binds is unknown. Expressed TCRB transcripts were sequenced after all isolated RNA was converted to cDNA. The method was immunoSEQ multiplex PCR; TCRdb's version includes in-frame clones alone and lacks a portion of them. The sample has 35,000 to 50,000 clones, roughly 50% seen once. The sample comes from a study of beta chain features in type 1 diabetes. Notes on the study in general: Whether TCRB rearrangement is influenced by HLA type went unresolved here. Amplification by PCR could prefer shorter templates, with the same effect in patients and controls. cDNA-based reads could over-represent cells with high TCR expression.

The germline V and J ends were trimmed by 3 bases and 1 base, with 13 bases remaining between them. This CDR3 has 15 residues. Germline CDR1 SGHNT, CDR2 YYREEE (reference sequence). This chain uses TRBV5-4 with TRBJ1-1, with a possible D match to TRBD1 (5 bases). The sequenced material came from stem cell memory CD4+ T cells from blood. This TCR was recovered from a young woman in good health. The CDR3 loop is CASSWAGRKNTEAFF. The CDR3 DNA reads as TGTGCCAGCAGCTGGGCGGGACGGAAGAACACTGAAGCTTTCTTT.